The rows below give T cell receptor beta chains drawn from one sample of a study of blood T cell repertoires in COVID-19. Assay used: immunoSEQ multiplex PCR; TCRdb lists only in-frame clones, some missing. Of some 150,000 clones listed, 80% to 90% are singletons. The source material was peripheral blood. All receptors derive from a man between 65 and 80 years old with acute or convalescent COVID-19. CDR3s include the opening cysteine and the closing phenylalanine or tryptophan. Each record gives: V gene, clone size, J gene, D gene, CDR3 protein, CDR3 DNA. The D gene is left open where the match is weak. The size field is filled for only some rows; it gives once, few, many or a size class.

>TRBV19|.|TRBJ1-5|TRBD1
CASKAEQGDNQPQHF
TGTGCCAGTAAAGCCGAACAGGGGGACAATCAGCCCCAGCATTTT
>TRBV28|.|TRBJ2-1|.
CASSLFARGLYNEQFF
TGTGCCAGCAGTTTATTTGCCAGGGGACTATACAATGAGCAGTTCTTC
>TRBV4-2|.|TRBJ2-5|TRBD1
CASSQAGTGPQETQYF
TGTGCCAGCAGCCAAGCCGGGACAGGGCCTCAAGAGACCCAGTACTTC
>TRBV5-4|.|TRBJ1-1|.
CASSLAGGVNTEAFF
TGTGCCAGCAGCTTGGCGGGGGGGGTGAACACTGAAGCTTTCTTT
>TRBV6-5|once|TRBJ1-1|.
CASSRQANTEAFF
TGTGCCAGCAGTCGACAGGCAAACACTGAAGCTTTCTTT
>TRBV19|.|TRBJ1-5|TRBD1
CASSIRGGQGNQPQHF
TGTGCCAGTAGTATTCGGGGAGGACAGGGAAATCAGCCCCAGCATTTT
>TRBV30|.|TRBJ1-4|TRBD1
CAWSRTGGNEKLFF
TGTGCCTGGTCCCGGACAGGGGGAAATGAAAAACTGTTTTTT
>TRBV6-6|once|TRBJ2-1|.
CASNIGQIYNEQFF
TGTGCCAGCAATATAGGACAGATCTACAATGAGCAGTTCTTC
>TRBV7-6|.|TRBJ1-5|TRBD1
CASSPGTGLSNQPQHF
TGTGCCAGCAGCCCGGGGACAGGGCTTTCCAATCAGCCCCAGCATTTT
>TRBV11-2|.|TRBJ2-7|.
CASSLVLAYEQYF
TGTGCCAGCAGCTTAGTACTAGCTTACGAGCAGTACTTC
>TRBV19|.|TRBJ2-1|TRBD2
CASSWTSGSGPYNEQFF
TGTGCCAGTAGTTGGACTAGCGGGAGTGGACCCTACAATGAGCAGTTCTTC
>TRBV7-2|.|TRBJ2-3|TRBD2
CASSPRLAQSTDTQYF
TGTGCCAGCAGCCCCCGACTAGCGCAAAGCACAGATACGCAGTATTTT
>TRBV5-8|.|TRBJ2-7|TRBD1
CASKYWTGGEQYF
TGTGCCAGCAAGTACTGGACAGGCGGCGAGCAGTACTTC
>TRBV5-4|.|TRBJ2-7|TRBD1
CASSPGQGISYEQYF
TGTGCCAGCAGCCCGGGACAGGGAATTTCCTACGAGCAGTACTTC
>TRBV30|.|TRBJ1-5|.
CAWSGQGYSNQPQHF
TGTGCCTGGAGTGGCCAGGGTTATAGCAATCAGCCCCAGCATTTT
>TRBV7-9|few|TRBJ2-1|.
CASSPPESAQGDEQFF
TGTGCCAGCAGCCCCCCGGAGTCCGCCCAGGGCGATGAGCAGTTCTTC
>TRBV5-6|.|TRBJ2-3|TRBD2
CASSLGGLATDTQYF
TGTGCCAGCAGCTTGGGGGGACTAGCTACAGATACGCAGTATTTT
>TRBV7-9|.|TRBJ2-1|TRBD2
CASSLALAGGRGYNEQFF
TGTGCCAGCAGCTTGGCACTAGCGGGAGGTCGAGGCTACAATGAGCAGTTCTTC
>TRBV27|.|TRBJ2-7|.
CASSSRWGPYEQYF
TGTGCCAGCAGTTCCAGATGGGGGCCCTACGAGCAGTACTTC
>TRBV5-1|.|TRBJ1-5|.
CASSFTGNGQPQHF
TGCGCCAGCAGCTTTACAGGGAATGGTCAGCCCCAGCATTTT
>TRBV11-3|.|TRBJ2-5|.
CASSLGRTEQETQYF
TGTGCCAGCAGCTTAGGCCGGACAGAGCAAGAGACCCAGTACTTC
>TRBV7-2|.|TRBJ1-1|TRBD1
CASSSTGAGGTEAFF
TGTGCCAGCAGCTCTACCGGGGCAGGGGGCACTGAAGCTTTCTTT
>TRBV28|.|TRBJ1-2|TRBD1
CASSPRDSPFNYGYTF
TGTGCCAGCAGTCCCCGGGACAGCCCGTTTAACTATGGCTACACCTTC
>TRBV27|once|TRBJ2-6|TRBD1
CASSLGLGQGDPSGANVLTF
TGTGCCAGCAGTTTAGGTTTGGGCCAGGGGGATCCCTCTGGGGCCAACGTCCTGACTTTC
>TRBV27|.|TRBJ2-3|.
CASSSSGRQQDTQYF
TGTGCCAGCAGTTCTTCTGGCCGCCAACAAGATACGCAGTATTTT
>TRBV7-6|once|TRBJ2-1|.
CASSPNIGRGNNEQFF
TGTGCCAGCAGCCCCAACATCGGGAGAGGAAACAATGAGCAGTTCTTC
>TRBV29-1|.|TRBJ2-7|TRBD1
CSACRDRGAEQYF
TGCAGCGCCTGCCGGGACAGGGGAGCGGAGCAGTACTTC
>TRBV6-5|.|TRBJ2-7|.
CASGDSSTYEQYF
TGTGCCAGCGGGGACTCCTCTACTTACGAGCAGTACTTC
>TRBV5-6|.|TRBJ2-5|.
CASSLGARAIQETQYF
TGTGCCAGCAGCTTGGGGGCCAGGGCCATCCAAGAGACCCAGTACTTC